The clone carrying this T cell receptor (beta chain) was seen at least ten times. The sample originates from a study of T cells in Graves' hyperthyroidism and ophthalmopathy. TCR beta CDR3 region amplification was performed from RNA transcripts. HTBI primers were the set used in a first-round RT-PCR of the TCR CDR3. TCRdb re-analysed the multiplex PCR reads in MiXCR, keeping a single row per CDR3 protein. Of over 700,000 distinct CDR3 sequences listed, approximately 19% are singletons. This CDR3 is 12 amino acids long. Germline V gives CDR1 LGHDT, CDR2 YNNKEL (reference sequence). Deletions cut 0 bases from V and 8 bases from J, with 7 bases between.

The specimen was blood. The chain employs TRBV3-1 and TRBJ1-2; D gene ambiguous. The TCR was taken from a woman aged 50 to 65 with Graves' hyperthyroidism that later progressed to Graves' ophthalmopathy. The CDR3 bases are TGTGCCAGCAGCCAAGATTGGTCAGGCTACACCTTC. Translated, it gives CASSQDWSGYTF.